This TCR beta chain was obtained from a study of blood T cell repertoires in COVID-19. Study overall: Samples taken during acute and convalescent COVID-19 were collected in the United States, Italy and Spain. In each case, the material was cDNA or gDNA derived from T cells, B-cell-depleted T cells, or PBMCs.

How the authors handled the data: From reference gene primer amplification, estimates of nucleated cell counts were derived. The repertoire was sequenced with immunoSEQ multiplex PCR; TCRdb's copy has only in-frame clones and lacks some. That table gives V, J and clone size, and the DNA gave D and trimming. The profile shows 40,000 or so clones, approximately 85% of them singletons. This clone was observed a handful of times. The same CDR3 can be traced to other DNA sequences in this sample. CDR1 and CDR2 from the germline V gene are SSHAT and FNYEAQ (reference sequence). This CDR3 has 15 amino acids. The V and J ends lost 1 base and 4 bases, in that order; junction bases with no gene match: 0.

The receptor comes from a human donor in a cohort sampled during active COVID-19. The rearrangement uses TRBV7-7 and TRBJ2-5; 13 nucleotides align to TRBD2. Input material: peripheral blood. CDR3 residues: CASSLGLAGGETQYF. DNA for the CDR3: TGTGCCAGCAGCTTAGGACTAGCGGGGGGAGAGACCCAGTACTTC.